This passage covers 2 T cell receptor beta chains from one sample sequenced in a study of cytomegalovirus exposure and HLA in healthy donors. PCR was performed using 60 Vbeta and 13 Jbeta primers. Produced via immunoSEQ multiplex PCR; TCRdb's table is partial and in-frame only. This table holds 270,000 or so clones, approximately 91% found once. The source material was PBMCs. Source of these receptors: a girl aged 2 to 9 in good health and CMV-seronegative.

The gene calls are TRBV6-1 and TRBJ1-2; no definite D call. The V and J ends lost 2 bases and 4 bases respectively, with 11 bases between them. CDR1 is MNHNS, CDR2 SASEGT, per germline. There are 14 residues in the CDR3. The CDR3 sequence: CASSEQPGSYGYTF. The CDR3, as DNA: TGTGCCAGCAGTGAACAGCCAGGATCCTATGGCTACACCTTC.

This chain connects TRBV5-1 to TRBJ2-3; 10 bases fit TRBD2. The CDR3 is 15 amino acids. Germline V gene lookup returns CDR1 SGHRS and CDR2 YFSETQ. Trimming removed 2 bases from V and 5 bases from J; junction bases left unmatched: 5. In nucleotides, the CDR3 is TGCGCCAGCAGCTTAGCGGGAGGGCCTCAAGATACGCAGTATTTT. It encodes CASSLAGGPQDTQYF.